The rows below give T cell receptor beta chains drawn from one sample of a study of human T cells and chemical hapten exposure. MiXCR, run by TCRdb on the RACE reads, gives a single entry per CDR3 protein. The sample records 120,000 to 150,000 distinct CDR3 sequences, 12% being singletons. Source: whole blood, taken in connection with sensitization to the hapten diphenylcyclopropenone (DPC). These receptors were taken from a woman in her forties or fifties with alopecia areata. Some clones in this sample may be carry-over from other donors' samples. Each CDR3 is given with its conserved first and last residue. D genes are given only for firm matches. Part of the rows lack a size; the others show once, few, many or a class for expanded clones.

D gene	V gene	clone size	J gene	CDR3 protein	CDR3 DNA
TRBD2	TRBV4-3	few	TRBJ2-1	CASSQDHRVAGNNEQFF	TGCGCCAGCAGCCAAGACCACCGGGTAGCGGGGAACAATGAGCAGTTCTTC
TRBD1	TRBV28	many	TRBJ2-6	CASSFARFGTGKSGANVLTF	TGTGCCAGCAGCTTCGCCCGTTTCGGGACAGGGAAGTCTGGGGCCAACGTCCTGACTTTC
NA	TRBV6-5	NA	TRBJ1-5	CASSYANQPQHF	TGTGCCAGCAGTTACGCTAATCAGCCCCAGCATTTT
NA	TRBV18	NA	TRBJ1-1	CASSPRRMNTEAFF	TGTGCCAGCTCACCCAGGAGAATGAACACTGAAGCTTTCTTT
NA	TRBV5-1	many	TRBJ2-5	CASTTEGSYQETQYF	TGCGCCAGCACCACGGAGGGAAGTTACCAAGAGACCCAGTACTTC
NA	TRBV5-1	many	TRBJ1-4	CASSLPNEKLFF	TGCGCCAGCAGCCTACCTAATGAAAAACTGTTTTTT
NA	TRBV29-1	few	TRBJ2-5	CSVDPRAGKETQYF	TGCAGCGTTGACCCCCGGGCAGGGAAAGAGACCCAGTACTTC
NA	TRBV7-2	NA	TRBJ2-3	CASSLRVDTQYF	TGTGCCAGCAGCTTAAGGGTAGATACGCAGTATTTT
NA	TRBV5-6	few	TRBJ1-1	CATYKRRLNTEAFF	TGTGCCACCTACAAACGAAGACTGAACACTGAAGCTTTCTTT
TRBD2	TRBV27	NA	TRBJ2-3	CASSPSAGELRDMQYF	TGTGCCAGCAGTCCGTCCGCGGGAGAGCTGAGAGATATGCAGTATTTT
NA	TRBV7-2	NA	TRBJ1-5	CASSLGRVSNQPQHF	TGTGCCAGCAGCTTAGGGCGGGTGAGCAATCAGCCCCAGCATTTT